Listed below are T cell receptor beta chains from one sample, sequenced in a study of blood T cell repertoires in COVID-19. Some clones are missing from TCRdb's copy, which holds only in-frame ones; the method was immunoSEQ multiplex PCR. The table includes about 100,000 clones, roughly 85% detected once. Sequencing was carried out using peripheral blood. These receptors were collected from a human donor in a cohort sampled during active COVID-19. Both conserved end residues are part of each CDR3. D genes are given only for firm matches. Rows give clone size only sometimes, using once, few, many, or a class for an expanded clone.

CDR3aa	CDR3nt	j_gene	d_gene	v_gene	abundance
CSASWRDSDQPQHF	TGCAGTGCTAGTTGGCGGGATAGTGATCAGCCCCAGCATTTT	TRBJ1-5	-	TRBV20-1	few
CAISLQGNNEQFF	TGTGCCATCAGTCTACAGGGTAACAATGAGCAGTTCTTC	TRBJ2-1	-	TRBV10-3	-
CASSASRVEEQYF	TGTGCCAGTAGTGCCTCCAGGGTGGAAGAGCAGTACTTC	TRBJ2-7	-	TRBV19	-
CSASPGTSGRYNEQFF	TGCAGTGCTAGTCCGGGGACTAGCGGGAGATACAATGAGCAGTTCTTC	TRBJ2-1	TRBD2	TRBV20-1	-
CASSFGTEANTEAFF	TGTGCCAGCAGTTTCGGGACAGAGGCGAACACTGAAGCTTTCTTT	TRBJ1-1	TRBD1	TRBV28	few
CASSYQEYNSPLHF	TGTGCCAGCAGTTATCAGGAATATAATTCACCCCTCCACTTT	TRBJ1-6	-	TRBV6-6	few
CASSDPLTGGAETQYF	TGTGCCAGCAGCGACCCCCTGACAGGGGGCGCAGAGACCCAGTACTTC	TRBJ2-5	TRBD1	TRBV9	-
CASSEGQGEYEQYF	TGTGCCAGCAGTGAGGGACAGGGGGAGTACGAGCAGTACTTC	TRBJ2-7	TRBD1	TRBV2	-
CASSNAGTGGLDTQYF	TGTGCCAGCAGCAACGCCGGGACAGGGGGCCTGGATACGCAGTATTTT	TRBJ2-3	TRBD1	TRBV28	once
CASSPQTGRITGELFF	TGTGCCAGTAGTCCCCAGACAGGGCGCATCACCGGGGAGCTGTTTTTT	TRBJ2-2	TRBD1	TRBV19	-
CASSYGTYDTQYF	TGTGCCAGCAGTTACGGGACTTACGATACGCAGTATTTT	TRBJ2-3	-	TRBV6-2/TRBV6-3	-
CASSLYSGSYEQYF	TGTGCCAGCAGCCTTTATAGCGGATCCTACGAGCAGTACTTC	TRBJ2-7	-	TRBV5-5	-
CASSDGLGRSEQFF	TGTGCCAGCAGTGACGGACTAGGAAGAAGTGAGCAGTTCTTC	TRBJ2-1	TRBD2	TRBV6-4	once
CASSVSVNTEAFF	TGTGCCAGCAGCGTATCAGTGAACACTGAAGCTTTCTTT	TRBJ1-1	-	TRBV9	-
CASSMANTGELFF	TGCGCCAGCAGTATGGCCAACACCGGGGAGCTGTTTTTT	TRBJ2-2	-	TRBV10-2	-
CASIWSVGATGELFF	TGTGCCAGCATTTGGTCTGTGGGGGCGACCGGGGAGCTGTTTTTT	TRBJ2-2	-	TRBV6-5	-
CASTRQPTDTQYF	TGTGCCAGCACCAGACAGCCCACAGATACGCAGTATTTT	TRBJ2-3	-	TRBV7-9	-
CASSDAGSYEQYF	TGTGCCAGCAGCGACGCAGGGTCCTACGAGCAGTACTTC	TRBJ2-7	-	TRBV9	-
CASSLARQGWSNEQFF	TGCGCCAGCAGCTTGGCAAGACAGGGTTGGAGCAATGAGCAGTTCTTC	TRBJ2-1	TRBD1	TRBV5-1	-
CASSSGDAYNSPLHF	TGTGCCAGCAGCTCCGGAGATGCCTATAATTCACCCCTCCACTTT	TRBJ1-6	-	TRBV9	-
CASSYTEGYTF	TGTGCCAGCAGTTACACAGAAGGCTACACCTTC	TRBJ1-2	-	TRBV6-6	-
CASSIRGKSTDTQYF	TGTGCCAGTAGTATAAGGGGGAAGTCCACAGATACGCAGTATTTT	TRBJ2-3	-	TRBV19	-
CASTQAFEQFF	TGTGCCAGCACACAGGCTTTTGAGCAGTTCTTC	TRBJ2-1	-	TRBV25-1	-
CASSSTWGGAYEQYF	TGTGCCAGCAGCTCAACTTGGGGAGGGGCCTACGAGCAGTACTTC	TRBJ2-7	TRBD2	TRBV7-9	-
CASSQDTGGPWNEQFF	TGCGCCAGCAGCCAAGATACGGGGGGGCCGTGGAATGAGCAGTTCTTC	TRBJ2-1	TRBD2	TRBV4-3	-
CASIEQGDVGELFF	TGCGCCAGTATCGAACAGGGCGACGTCGGGGAGCTGTTTTTT	TRBJ2-2	-	TRBV5-1	-
CASSVGQGNYGYTF	TGTGCCAGCAGCGTAGGACAGGGAAACTATGGCTACACCTTC	TRBJ1-2	TRBD1	TRBV7-9	-
CASSFEGQGPYEQYF	TGCGCCAGCAGCTTTGAAGGACAGGGTCCCTACGAGCAGTACTTC	TRBJ2-7	TRBD1	TRBV5-1	-
CASSAQGTANYGYTF	TGTGCCAGCAGCGCCCAGGGGACCGCTAACTATGGCTACACCTTC	TRBJ1-2	-	TRBV9	-
CAWSVHRLEGTDTQYF	TGTGCCTGGAGTGTACATCGGCTAGAGGGCACAGATACGCAGTATTTT	TRBJ2-3	-	TRBV30	-
CSVRQGGNSPLHF	TGCAGCGTTCGCCAGGGGGGCAATTCACCCCTCCACTTT	TRBJ1-6	TRBD1	TRBV29-1	-
CATSGLTYNEQFF	TGTGCCACCAGTGGACTTACCTACAATGAGCAGTTCTTC	TRBJ2-1	-	TRBV24-1	-
CSGTGGYEQYF	TGCAGCGGAACAGGGGGCTACGAGCAGTACTTC	TRBJ2-7	TRBD1	TRBV20-1	-
CASRQGDGDTGELFF	TGTGCCAGCAGACAGGGGGACGGGGACACCGGGGAGCTGTTTTTT	TRBJ2-2	TRBD1	TRBV28	-
CASSYGGSSYNEQFF	TGTGCCAGCAGTTACGGCGGGAGCTCCTACAATGAGCAGTTCTTC	TRBJ2-1	TRBD2	TRBV6-2/TRBV6-3	-
CASSSTGVGQYF	TGTGCCAGCAGTTCCACGGGGGTAGGGCAGTACTTC	TRBJ2-7	-	TRBV3-1/TRBV3-2	-
CASSITGGEYEQFF	TGTGCCAGTAGTATCACAGGGGGAGAGTATGAGCAGTTCTTC	TRBJ2-1	TRBD1	TRBV19	-
CASSPLDTPVEQYF	TGCGCCAGCAGCCCGTTAGACACTCCTGTCGAGCAGTACTTC	TRBJ2-7	-	TRBV5-1	-
CASSARQYTGELFF	TGTGCCAGCAGCGCTAGACAGTACACCGGGGAGCTGTTTTTT	TRBJ2-2	-	TRBV9	few
CATSDLQASSPSEQFF	TGTGCCACCAGTGATTTGCAAGCTTCATCGCCTAGTGAGCAGTTCTTC	TRBJ2-1	-	TRBV24-1	-
CASSARGSTSYNEQFF	TGTGCCAGCAGTGCCCGGGGGTCGACCTCCTACAATGAGCAGTTCTTC	TRBJ2-1	-	TRBV9	-
CASSPTGGPEAFF	TGTGCCAGCAGTCCGACAGGGGGTCCTGAAGCTTTCTTT	TRBJ1-1	TRBD1	TRBV7-3	-
CASSPTLAGTDTQYF	TGTGCCAGCAGCCCCACCCTAGCGGGCACAGATACGCAGTATTTT	TRBJ2-3	TRBD2	TRBV28	-